This T cell receptor beta chain was sequenced in a study of cytomegalovirus exposure and HLA in healthy donors. Notes on the study in general: As a later analysis revealed, most CMV-associated TCR beta chains appeared HLA-restricted. Data from an earlier analysis indicated that most TCR beta V segments were productive either about 90% or about 30% of the time.

Details on this clone: Its antigen remains unidentified.

The CDR3 is made up of 16 amino acids. The V and J ends lost 6 bases and 0 bases respectively, with 15 bases between them. In germline, CDR1 is KGHSH, CDR2 LQKENI. Primers for the PCR totalled 60 Vbeta and 13 Jbeta. As originally analysed: A later analysis counted roughly 74 million unique TCR beta chains, some 12 million shared. The method was immunoSEQ multiplex PCR; TCRdb's version includes in-frame clones alone and lacks a portion of them. V and J calls and clone size are those listed in that table; D and trimming were worked out from the DNA. The sample lists about 160,000 clones, roughly three quarters occurring once.

Material: PBMCs. The V call is TRBV18, the J call TRBJ2-1, with D perhaps TRBD1 (6 bases). This sequence was found in a man in his sixties in good health and CMV-seronegative. The CDR3 DNA sequence: TGTGCCAGCTCGAAAGACAGGCCCAGCTCCTACAATGAGCAGTTCTTC. Protein sequence: CASSKDRPSSYNEQFF.